The TCR beta chain described here comes from a study of blood T cell repertoires in COVID-19. Study-wide context: Samples came from the United States, Italy and Spain, spanning acute and convalescent COVID-19. Sources were T cells, B-cell-depleted T cells, or PBMCs; the material itself was cDNA or gDNA.

Authors' data handling: Reference gene primer amplification gave estimated nucleated cell counts. Measured with immunoSEQ multiplex PCR; TCRdb has only the in-frame clones, and not every one. The DNA gave D and trimming, while V, J and clone size come from that table. Among 250,000 to 300,000 clones listed, over 70% were seen once. Seattle participants joined during active infection and were tracked over time. The V and J ends lost 6 bases and 4 bases respectively, with 14 bases between them. This CDR3 region has 14 residues. In germline, CDR1 is MNHEY, CDR2 SMNVEV (reference sequence). The V call is TRBV27, the J call TRBJ2-3, with unresolved D. Sequenced: peripheral blood. The source is a woman in her 70s with COVID-19, enrolled during active disease. CDR3 coding DNA: TGTGCCAGCAGCATCGCTGCGGCCCCAGATACGCAGTATTTT. Its protein is CASSIAAAPDTQYF.